These 24 T cell receptor beta chains came from one sample sequenced in a study of blood T cell repertoires in COVID-19. TCRdb keeps only in-frame clones here, not all; method: immunoSEQ multiplex PCR. Of 250,000 to 400,000 clones in the sample, 85% to 90% were seen once. Sequencing was carried out using peripheral blood. The receptors stem from a woman in her thirties with COVID-19, enrolled during active disease.

The chain links TRBV5-6 to TRBJ1-1, with D tentatively TRBD1 (5 bases). Trimming removed 3 bases from V and 3 bases from J, with 18 bases in between. The length of the CDR3 is 16 residues. Germline assignment: CDR1 SGHDT and CDR2 YYEEEE. The CDR3 region is CASSSTRGGAYTEAFF. DNA for the CDR3: TGTGCCAGCAGCTCCACGCGGGGAGGGGCATACACTGAAGCTTTCTTT. Full variable domain (outside the CDR3, taken from reference TRBV5-6 and TRBJ1-1): DAGVTQSPTHLIKTRGQQVTLRCSPKSGHDTVSWYQQALGQGPQFIFQYYEEEERQRGNFPDRFSGHQFPNYSSELNVNALLLGDSALYLCASSSTRGGAYTEAFFGQGTRLTVV.

The V gene is TRBV2, the J gene TRBJ1-5; D not resolved. Germline CDR1 and CDR2: SNHLY and FYNNEI. The CDR3 extends over 15 amino acids. V gave up 4 bases and J gave up 0 bases, with 10 bases separating them. For the CDR3, the DNA is TGTGCCAGCAGTGCCTACTTCGATAGCAATCAGCCCCAGCATTTT. Translating it yields CASSAYFDSNQPQHF.

V usage is TRBV4-2 and J usage is TRBJ2-7; 10 bases align to TRBD2. CDR1 LGHNA and CDR2 YNFKEQ come from the germline V gene. The V gene end was trimmed by 1 base and the J gene end by 2 bases; junction bases not matched to a gene: 11. The CDR3 extends over 18 amino acids. The CDR3 nucleotides are TGTGCCAGCAGCCAAGCCAAGCATACTAGCGGGACCCCCTACGAGCAGTACTTC. Residues: CASSQAKHTSGTPYEQYF.

This clone was picked up one time. The chain links TRBV6-6 to TRBJ1-1; 7 bases map to TRBD1. Trimming cost V 2 bases and J 3 bases; bases outside gene matches: 6. The CDR3 loop spans 15 amino acids. Germline lookup yields CDR1 MNHNY and CDR2 SVGAGI (reference sequence). The CDR3 bases are TGTGCCAGCAGTTACCCGACAACAGGGGACACTGAAGCTTTCTTT. As protein: CASSYPTTGDTEAFF.

This chain joins TRBV9 and TRBJ2-5, with 9 bases fitting TRBD2. Germline V gene lookup returns CDR1 SGDLS and CDR2 YYNGEE. The CDR3 totals 14 residues. V lost 4 bases and J lost 2; bases outside the gene matches: 3. The CDR3 DNA sequence: TGTGCCAGCAGCCGTCTAGCGGGACAAGAGACCCAGTACTTC. Its translation: CASSRLAGQETQYF.

The CDR3 DNA is TGTGCCAGCTCACCTGGAGGACAGGGGACTAACTATGGCTACACCTTC. It codes for CASSPGGQGTNYGYTF. The chain links TRBV18 to TRBJ1-2; 9 bases are a match to TRBD1. CDR1 and CDR2 (germline): KGHSH, LQKENI. Trimming cost V 3 bases and J 0 bases; bases outside gene matches: 5. The CDR3 runs 16 residues.

This chain links TRBV16 with TRBJ1-3, with 7 nucleotides matching TRBD1. Germline CDR1 and CDR2: KGHSY and FQNENV. The trim removed 1 base at V and 8 bases at J, leaving 11 bases unmatched. The CDR3 is 16 amino acids. CDR3 sequence reads: CASSQLESTGVDTIYF. The CDR3 DNA reads as TGTGCCAGCAGCCAATTGGAGAGTACAGGGGTCGACACCATATATTTT.

This clone was recorded a few times. J is TRBJ1-1 and V is TRBV28, with TRBD1 matching 8 bases. V trimming: 3 bases; J trimming: 1 base; junction bases outside the gene matches: 4. The length of the CDR3 is 15 residues. From germline, CDR1 is MDHEN and CDR2 SYDVKM. CDR3 coding DNA: TGTGCCAGCAGTTTTAGGACAGGGACGAACACTGAAGCTTTCTTT. It specifies CASSFRTGTNTEAFF.

The chain recombines TRBV5-1 with TRBJ1-3; 7 nucleotides agree with TRBD1. The CDR3 runs 16 residues. V gave up 2 bases and J gave up 0 bases; unmatched junction bases: 5. Germline CDR1 reads SGHRS; CDR2 reads YFSETQ. The DNA for the CDR3 is TGCGCCAGCAGCTTCCAGGGGGTAAACTCTGGAAACACCATATATTTT. Protein product: CASSFQGVNSGNTIYF.

V and J are TRBV6-5 and TRBJ1-2; D call uncertain. V lost 7 bases and J lost 4, with 7 bases in between. This CDR3 comprises 11 residues. CDR1 MNHEY and CDR2 SVGAGI come from the germline V gene. This CDR3 reads CASKQPYGYTF. CDR3 coding DNA: TGTGCCAGCAAACAGCCCTATGGCTACACCTTC.

As concerns this clone: The sample holds other DNA sequences that translate to the same CDR3. V usage is TRBV19 and J usage is TRBJ1-1, with 8 bases aligning to TRBD1. Germline trimming cut 6 bases from V and 3 bases from J; bases unmatched to any gene: 3. The CDR3 runs 13 residues. CDR1 is LNHDA and CDR2 is SQIVND in the germline V gene (reference sequence). Written as DNA, the CDR3 is TGTGCCAGTAGGTTACAGGGGGACACTGAAGCTTTCTTT. Protein sequence: CASRLQGDTEAFF. Full variable domain (missing parts from reference TRBV19 and TRBJ1-1): DGGITQSPKYLFRKEGQNVTLSCEQNLNHDAMYWYRQDPGQGLRLIYYSQIVNDFQKGDIAEGYSVSREKKESFPLTVTSAQKNPTAFYLCASRLQGDTEAFFGQGTRLTVV.

V and J are TRBV28 and TRBJ2-1; 7 nucleotides align to TRBD1. Germline V gene lookup returns CDR1 MDHEN and CDR2 SYDVKM. V dropped 5 bases and J dropped 3; count of bases not matched to a gene: 7. CDR3 length equals 15 residues. This CDR3 is CASSPPGQNYNEQFF. The CDR3 DNA follows: TGTGCCAGCAGTCCCCCGGGACAGAACTACAATGAGCAGTTCTTC. The complete variable domain, with remaining parts taken from reference TRBV28 and TRBJ2-1, reads DVKVTQSSRYLVKRTGEKVFLECVQDMDHENMFWYRQDPGLGLRLIYFSYDVKMKEKGDIPEGYSVSREKKERFSLILESASTNQTSMYLCASSPPGQNYNEQFFGPGTRLTVL.

This clone was recorded many times. The chain carries TRBV20-1 and TRBJ2-7; D not resolved. The V gene lost 1 base and the J gene lost 12 bases, with 7 bases spanning the gap. The germline gives CDR1 DFQATT, CDR2 SNEGSKA (reference sequence). This CDR3 contains 9 residues. Written as DNA, the CDR3 is TGCAGTGCTAGAGTGAGGTTGTACTTC. Translating it yields CSARVRLYF.

CDR3 sequence (DNA): TGTGCCAGCAGTTTGGGGCGGGAGTGGGGTGAGCAGTTCTTC. It yields the protein CASSLGREWGEQFF. The chain joins TRBV2 to TRBJ2-1; 7 bases line up with TRBD2. Germline trimming cut 5 bases from V and 9 bases from J; bases unmatched to any gene: 10. This CDR3 has 14 amino acids. The germline V gene has CDR1 SNHLY and CDR2 FYNNEI.

This sequence joins TRBV29-1 and TRBJ2-7; maybe TRBD1 (6 bases). This CDR3 region has 13 residues. The germline CDR1 and CDR2 sequences are SQVTM and ANQGSEA. The V gene lost 6 bases and the J gene lost 3 bases, with 15 bases spanning the gap. The CDR3 bases are TGCAGCGTGTTGACAGGAGCCTTCTACGAGCAGTACTTC. It codes for CSVLTGAFYEQYF.

V and J are TRBV7-9 and TRBJ1-1; 11 nucleotides align to TRBD1. V was clipped by 5 bases and J by 4 bases; unmatched bases: 3. Germline V gene sequence: CDR1 SEHNR, CDR2 FQNEAQ (reference sequence). The CDR3 contains 14 residues. The CDR3 bases are TGTGCCAGCAGCGGACAGGGGGCGGTCACTGAAGCTTTCTTT. It translates to CASSGQGAVTEAFF.

The chain couples TRBV5-1 to TRBJ2-1; 9 nucleotides agree with TRBD2. With 3 bases clipped from V and 14 bases from J, the junction kept 12 bases outside the gene matches. The CDR3 loop spans 14 amino acids. The germline CDR1 and CDR2 sequences are SGHRS and YFSETQ. CDR3 protein: CASSSAGLAKVKFF. DNA of the CDR3: TGCGCCAGCAGCTCAGCGGGACTAGCAAAGGTCAAGTTCTTC.

V and J are TRBV23-1 and TRBJ2-3; a weak D match, TRBD1 (5 bases). TRBV23-1 has ORF status, its function being uncertain. This CDR3 is built from 14 residues. V was trimmed by 4 bases and J by 2 bases, leaving 10 bases between them. This CDR3 reads CASSPDKSTDTQYF. CDR3 nucleotide sequence: TGCGCCAGCAGTCCGGACAAGTCCACAGATACGCAGTATTTT.

V gene TRBV14 combines with J gene TRBJ1-1; TRBD1 aligns across 11 bases. Germline CDR1 and CDR2: SGHDN and FVKESK. J gave up 4 bases and V 3 bases, and 13 bases lay outside the gene matches. This CDR3 spans 18 amino acids. DNA for the CDR3: TGTGCCAGCAGCCACGCTGGCGCCCTGGGACAGGGGGTCACTGAAGCTTTCTTT. Encoded protein: CASSHAGALGQGVTEAFF.

The chain combines TRBV30 with TRBJ2-1; 12 bases fit TRBD2. With V trimmed by 0 bases and J by 5 bases, 11 bases remained unmatched. The V gene's germline CDR1 is GTSNPN and CDR2 SVGIG (reference sequence). The CDR3 covers 18 residues. The CDR3 DNA follows: TGTGCCTGGAGTGTACATTTGGGACTAGCGGGTGGGAACAATGAGCAGTTCTTC. Amino acids: CAWSVHLGLAGGNNEQFF. The variable domain in full, with the rest retrieved from reference TRBV30 and TRBJ2-1, is SQTIHQWPATLVQPVGSPLSLECTVEGTSNPNLYWYRQAAGRGLQLLFYSVGIGQISSEVPQNLSASRPQDRQFILSSKKLLLSDSGFYLCAWSVHLGLAGGNNEQFFGPGTRLTVL.

The chain recombines TRBV3-1 (or the pseudogene TRBV3-2) with TRBJ1-5, with a weak D call TRBD1 (5 bases). This CDR3 comprises 14 residues. Germline values: CDR1 LGHDT, CDR2 YNNKEL (reference sequence). Trimming stripped 1 base from V and 5 bases from J, with 9 bases between. This chain's CDR3 is CASSQGRGYQPQHF. CDR3 coding DNA: TGTGCCAGCAGCCAAGGGAGGGGTTATCAGCCCCAGCATTTT.

The chain combines TRBV19 with TRBJ2-5, with D possibly being TRBD1 (5 bases). The V end was cut by 6 bases, the J end by 5 bases, with 10 bases between. The CDR3 is 12 residues long. Germline V gene lookup returns CDR1 LNHDA and CDR2 SQIVND (reference sequence). The CDR3 sequence is CASSPGRETQYF. The CDR3 DNA sequence: TGTGCCAGTAGCCCAGGGCGGGAGACCCAGTACTTC. The full variable domain, in which reference TRBV19 and TRBJ2-5 provide the parts outside the CDR3, is DGGITQSPKYLFRKEGQNVTLSCEQNLNHDAMYWYRQDPGQGLRLIYYSQIVNDFQKGDIAEGYSVSREKKESFPLTVTSAQKNPTAFYLCASSPGRETQYFGPGTRLLVL.

V and J are TRBV23-1 and TRBJ1-5, with 8 bases identical to TRBD1. TRBV23-1 counts as an open reading frame of uncertain function. V lost 11 bases to trimming and J lost 1 base; unmatched junction nucleotides: 13. The CDR3 covers 16 residues. CDR3 in amino acids: CAERWSRGRSNQPQHF. The CDR3 coding sequence is TGCGCCGAAAGATGGTCCAGGGGGCGAAGCAATCAGCCCCAGCATTTT.

This clone was observed once. The genes are TRBV5-4 and TRBJ2-1; 10 bases are a match to TRBD2. V dropped 0 bases and J dropped 5; count of bases not matched to a gene: 5. Germline loops: CDR1 SGHNT, CDR2 YYREEE (reference sequence). The CDR3 loop spans 16 amino acids. The CDR3 sequence: CASSLGASGSHNEQFF. As DNA, the CDR3 is TGTGCCAGCAGCTTGGGGGCTAGCGGGAGCCACAATGAGCAGTTCTTC.